This TCR beta chain was recorded in a study of neoadjuvant anti-PD-1 for oral cavity cancer. Most tumor samples had about 5 ug input DNA in two replicates. The method was immunoSEQ multiplex PCR; TCRdb's version includes in-frame clones alone and lacks a portion of them. The sample holds about 6,700 clones, about 50% seen once. The CDR3 contains 13 residues. Trimming took 7 bases from V and 0 from J, leaving 7 bases between them. The V gene's germline CDR1 is LNHDA and CDR2 SQIVND (reference sequence). The sample holds a few counts of this clone. This TCR derives from a person between 40 and 85 years old with oral cavity squamous cell carcinoma. The sequences come from tumor tissue, collected before nivolumab (anti-PD-1) treatment. The chain recombines TRBV19 with TRBJ1-5; D is unresolved. In DNA, the CDR3 is TGTGCCAGTAACTGGAATAGCAATCAGCCCCAGCATTTT. Its translation is CASNWNSNQPQHF.